Reported below is one T cell receptor beta chain. CFSE-labeled responder cells (roughly 200,000) were plated with roughly 200,000 irradiated, violet-dye-labeled stimulator cells. Sorted cells were CFSE-low CD3+CD4+ or CD3+CD8+ proliferating responders. This entry is derived from a study of graft-versus-host responses after intestinal transplantation. Clones were sequenced by immunoSEQ multiplex PCR, and TCRdb holds only the in-frame ones, with some missing. The sample carries about 14,000 clones, about 29% recorded once. Germline CDR1 and CDR2: SGHRS and YFSETQ. The CDR3 has 15 residues. Trimming removed 4 bases at V and 8 bases at J, with 19 bases between.

The genes are TRBV5-1 and TRBJ2-1; the D gene is possibly TRBD2 (5 bases). This sequence originates from a human patient who received an intestinal transplant. The material was alloreactive CD4+ T cells from a mixed lymphocyte reaction culture, obtained before intestinal transplant. Subset defined: CFSE-low proliferating T cells sorted from roughly 6-day pre-transplant mixed lymphocyte reaction (GvH or HvG direction). The CDR3 sequence is CASSPGSRGLDEQFF. In nucleotides, the CDR3 is TGCGCCAGCAGCCCGGGATCCCGGGGTCTCGATGAGCAGTTCTTC.